This is a list of T cell receptor beta chains from one sample in a study of blood T cell repertoires in COVID-19. Here immunoSEQ multiplex PCR was the method, and the copy in TCRdb shows in-frame clones only, minus some. The top ten clones hold 3.5% to 5% of a sample with fewer than 150,000 clones, around 82% of them seen once. The sequenced sample was PBMCs or T cells enriched from blood (not recorded which). The receptors were gathered from a man aged 45-65 years in a cohort exposed to, infected with or recovered from COVID-19 (not recorded which). The CDR3 runs from the conserved cysteine through the conserved F or W. A D gene is named only where the DNA matches it firmly. Clone size is given for some rows only: seen once, a few or many times, or a class if the clone is expanded.

V	D	J	size	CDR3	DNA
TRBV5-4	-	TRBJ2-7	-	CASSQGVREGTYEQYF	TGTGCCAGCAGCCAGGGGGTCCGGGAGGGCACCTACGAGCAGTACTTC
TRBV4-3	TRBD2	TRBJ2-1	-	CASSQSAGGGSEQFF	TGCGCCAGCAGCCAATCAGCGGGGGGCGGCAGTGAGCAGTTCTTC
TRBV10-3	TRBD1	TRBJ1-5	-	CAITGQLNQPQHF	TGTGCCATCACGGGACAGCTCAATCAGCCCCAGCATTTT
TRBV11-2	-	TRBJ2-1	-	CASSLEGGGYPSSYNEQFF	TGTGCCAGCAGCTTAGAGGGGGGTGGCTACCCGAGCTCCTACAATGAGCAGTTCTTC
TRBV6-5	TRBD1	TRBJ1-2	-	CASSRQGVGYTF	TGTGCCAGCAGTCGACAGGGGGTTGGCTACACCTTC
TRBV30	TRBD1	TRBJ1-2	-	CAWSVTRDREFGYGYTF	TGTGCCTGGAGTGTAACCCGGGACAGGGAGTTCGGCTATGGCTACACCTTC
TRBV10-3	-	TRBJ2-2	-	CAIRQDTGELFF	TGTGCCATCAGACAAGACACCGGGGAGCTGTTTTTT
TRBV7-9	-	TRBJ1-2	few	CASSLGTEGGYTF	TGTGCCAGCAGCTTAGGGACTGAGGGTGGCTACACCTTC
TRBV6-5	TRBD1	TRBJ1-2	-	CASSPRSGQAYGYTF	TGTGCCAGCAGCCCCCGGTCTGGACAGGCCTATGGCTACACCTTC
TRBV28	TRBD2	TRBJ2-3	once	CASTISGRGTDTQYF	TGTGCCAGTACTATTAGCGGGAGAGGCACAGATACGCAGTATTTT
TRBV3-1/TRBV3-2	-	TRBJ2-2	once	CASSPAGTGELFF	TGTGCCAGCAGCCCCGCGGGGACCGGGGAGCTGTTTTTT
TRBV7-2	-	TRBJ1-5	-	CASSPRSAQGDEPQHF	TGTGCCAGCAGCCCCCGGTCGGCTCAAGGGGATGAGCCCCAGCATTTT
TRBV3-1/TRBV3-2	-	TRBJ2-7	-	CASSQGPFADVRGEQYF	TGTGCCAGCAGCCAAGGCCCCTTTGCCGACGTACGGGGGGAGCAGTACTTC
TRBV10-3	TRBD2	TRBJ2-7	-	CATQAGEYEQYF	TGTGCCACTCAAGCGGGAGAATACGAGCAGTACTTC
TRBV7-9	-	TRBJ1-1	-	CASSPIRGNTEAFF	TGTGCCAGCAGCCCTATAAGGGGGAACACTGAAGCTTTCTTT
TRBV5-4	-	TRBJ2-7	-	CASSLVGDEQYF	TGTGCCAGCAGCTTGGTCGGGGACGAGCAGTACTTC
TRBV7-8	-	TRBJ2-5	-	CASSLVEGGFRETQYF	TGTGCCAGCAGCTTAGTGGAGGGGGGGTTCCGAGAGACCCAGTACTTC
TRBV9	TRBD1	TRBJ1-6	once	CASSAQAGTVDGSPLHF	TGTGCCAGCAGCGCACAGGCCGGGACAGTCGACGGTTCACCCCTCCACTTT
TRBV14	TRBD1	TRBJ2-5	-	CASSQDLRGTGLSETQYF	TGTGCCAGCAGCCAAGATCTGCGCGGGACAGGGTTATCAGAGACCCAGTACTTC
TRBV5-1	TRBD1	TRBJ2-5	-	CASSLGQGATETQYF	TGCGCCAGCAGCTTGGGACAGGGAGCGACGGAGACCCAGTACTTC
TRBV7-3	TRBD2	TRBJ2-2	-	CASSKTSGSTGELFF	TGTGCCAGCAGCAAGACTAGCGGGAGCACCGGGGAGCTGTTTTTT
TRBV28	TRBD2	TRBJ2-1	once	CASKRSGRAYNEQFF	TGTGCCAGCAAAAGGAGCGGGAGGGCCTACAATGAGCAGTTCTTC
TRBV19	-	TRBJ1-5	-	CASRASGEFEQPQHF	TGTGCCAGTAGGGCGTCAGGGGAGTTTGAACAGCCCCAGCATTTT
TRBV6-5	TRBD1	TRBJ2-7	-	CASSRQGAQVGEQYF	TGTGCCAGCAGCCGACAGGGGGCTCAAGTAGGGGAGCAGTACTTC
TRBV2	TRBD1	TRBJ1-6	-	CASIQGVNNSPLHF	TGTGCCAGCATCCAGGGGGTAAACAATTCACCCCTCCACTTT
TRBV19	-	TRBJ1-1	-	CASSMVQNMNTEAFF	TGTGCCAGTAGTATGGTTCAGAACATGAACACTGAAGCTTTCTTT
TRBV5-5	-	TRBJ1-6	-	CASSWEQGNSPLHF	TGTGCCAGCAGCTGGGAGCAGGGGAATTCACCCCTCCACTTT
TRBV19	TRBD2	TRBJ2-1	-	CASSMGSGSHNEQFF	TGTGCCAGTAGTATGGGCAGCGGGAGCCACAATGAGCAGTTCTTC
TRBV5-6	-	TRBJ2-7	-	CASLGGGYEQYF	TGTGCCAGTCTCGGCGGCGGCTACGAGCAGTACTTC
TRBV11-3	TRBD2	TRBJ2-1	-	CASSPRLTSNYNEQFF	TGTGCCAGCAGCCCCCGGTTGACTAGCAACTACAATGAGCAGTTCTTC
TRBV24-1	-	TRBJ2-2	-	CATSDPRPQGSKNTGELFF	TGTGCCACCAGTGATCCCCGGCCACAGGGTTCTAAGAACACCGGGGAGCTGTTTTTT
TRBV27	TRBD2	TRBJ2-1	-	CASSSGAKGLNEQFF	TGTGCCAGCAGTAGCGGGGCCAAGGGGTTGAATGAGCAGTTCTTC
TRBV7-7	TRBD1	TRBJ2-7	-	CASSADRGGEQYF	TGTGCCAGCAGCGCGGACAGGGGCGGAGAGCAGTACTTC
TRBV4-1	-	TRBJ2-7	-	CASSQDHGYEQYF	TGCGCCAGCAGCCAAGATCACGGCTACGAGCAGTACTTC
TRBV29-1	TRBD1	TRBJ2-7	-	CSVKGTGESYEQYF	TGCAGCGTCAAGGGGACAGGGGAATCCTACGAGCAGTACTTC
TRBV27	-	TRBJ2-1	-	CASRADSVHEQFF	TGTGCCAGCAGAGCGGACAGTGTCCATGAGCAGTTCTTC
TRBV15	TRBD2	TRBJ2-1	-	CATSSGTSINEQFF	TGTGCCACCAGCTCCGGGACTAGCATCAATGAGCAGTTCTTC
TRBV6-5	-	TRBJ1-3	-	CASSYAEISGNTIYF	TGTGCCAGCAGTTATGCCGAGATCTCTGGAAACACCATATATTTT
TRBV16	-	TRBJ1-2	once	CASSQKGHPRDGYTF	TGTGCCAGCAGCCAGAAGGGACACCCCCGGGATGGCTACACCTTC
TRBV14	TRBD1	TRBJ1-2	-	CASRLDRGGYGYTF	TGTGCCAGCAGGTTAGACAGGGGAGGCTATGGCTACACCTTC
TRBV2	-	TRBJ2-7	-	CASSEGPGAYEQYF	TGTGCCAGCAGTGAGGGCCCAGGGGCCTACGAGCAGTACTTC
TRBV19	TRBD2	TRBJ2-1	-	CASVGGMGLVDEQFF	TGTGCCAGTGTTGGGGGGATGGGACTAGTAGATGAGCAGTTCTTC
TRBV5-1	-	TRBJ1-1	-	CASSSAGMGITEAFF	TGCGCCAGCAGCTCCGCAGGTATGGGCATCACTGAAGCTTTCTTT
TRBV12-3/TRBV12-4	-	TRBJ2-2	-	CASSSSTGELFF	TGTGCCAGCAGTTCCAGTACCGGGGAGCTGTTTTTT
TRBV6-2/TRBV6-3	TRBD1	TRBJ1-5	once	CASSYSRTGGGQPQHF	TGTGCCAGCAGTTACTCAAGGACAGGGGGAGGTCAGCCCCAGCATTTT
TRBV7-8	-	TRBJ2-2	-	CASSNPGYGELFF	TGTGCCAGCAGCAACCCAGGGTACGGGGAGCTGTTTTTT
TRBV11-3	TRBD2	TRBJ2-1	-	CASSLGASGGDRQFF	TGTGCCAGCAGCTTAGGGGCTAGCGGGGGGGATAGGCAGTTCTTC
TRBV12-3/TRBV12-4	-	TRBJ1-2	-	CASSWTEKDGYTF	TGTGCCAGCAGTTGGACAGAGAAGGATGGCTACACCTTC
TRBV27	TRBD1	TRBJ1-5	-	CASSLQGAGQPQHF	TGTGCCAGCAGTCTACAGGGGGCTGGGCAGCCCCAGCATTTT
TRBV3-1/TRBV3-2	-	TRBJ1-2	-	CASSQDPQGGYTF	TGTGCCAGCAGCCAAGATCCCCAGGGTGGCTACACCTTC